This T cell receptor beta chain appears in the sequencing data of a study of blood T cell repertoires in COVID-19. This CDR3 has 14 residues. Per germline, CDR1 SGHRS and CDR2 YFSETQ. Trimming removed 3 bases at V and 5 bases at J, with 12 bases between. Original processing notes: Nucleated cell counts were estimated from reference gene primer amplification. Data came from immunoSEQ multiplex PCR; TCRdb stores just in-frame clones and leaves some out. The DNA was the basis for D and trimming; V, J and clone size are from that table. Found here are about 170,000 clones, over 80% of them singletons; the top ten hold about 8.8%.

The clonotype was recovered from a woman older than 75 with COVID-19, enrolled during active disease. The sample consisted of peripheral blood. This rearrangement joins TRBV5-1 to TRBJ1-5; D not certain. CDR3 nucleotide sequence: TGCGCCAGCAGCTCCCGAGCGGGAGATCAGCCCCAGCATTTT. As protein: CASSSRAGDQPQHF.